A selection of T cell receptor beta chains follows, all from one sample in a study of T cell responses to AZD1222 COVID-19 vaccine. Assay used: immunoSEQ multiplex PCR; TCRdb lists only in-frame clones, some missing. The sample contains approximately 170,000 clones, about 91% of which appear only once. This specimen consisted of peripheral blood, obtained 28 days after the second AZD1222 dose. These receptors were obtained from an adult who received the AZD1222 COVID-19 vaccine. CDR3s include the opening cysteine and the closing phenylalanine or tryptophan. A D gene is named only where the DNA matches it firmly. Part of the rows lack a size; the others show once, few, many or a class for expanded clones.

D gene	V gene	CDR3 length	J gene	clone size	CDR3 DNA	CDR3 protein
.	TRBV21-1	16	TRBJ2-7	.	TGTGCCAGCAGCAAAGTCGGGCTAGCGGGAACCTACGAGCAGTACTTC	CASSKVGLAGTYEQYF
.	TRBV23-1	13	TRBJ1-2	.	TGCGCCAGCAGTGGCAGGGCTAACTATGGCTACACCTTC	CASSGRANYGYTF
.	TRBV30	16	TRBJ2-2	.	TGTGCCTGGAGTTCCGGGGGCGGGGTGAACACCGGGGAGCTGTTTTTT	CAWSSGGGVNTGELFF
TRBD1	TRBV10-3	14	TRBJ1-2	.	TGTGCCATCAGGAGACAGGGGGCCGTCTATGGCTACACCTTC	CAIRRQGAVYGYTF
TRBD2	TRBV4-1	15	TRBJ2-3	few	TGCGCCAGCAGCCAAGCTCGCGGGGGGGCAGATACGCAGTATTTT	CASSQARGGADTQYF
.	TRBV9	15	TRBJ1-5	.	TGTGCCAGCAGCGTAGAAGATGGACTCGGTCAGCCCCAGCATTTT	CASSVEDGLGQPQHF
TRBD1	TRBV3-1/TRBV3-2	15	TRBJ2-3	.	TGTGCCAGCAGCCAATCCCCACTGGGACAGGGACTGCAGTATTTT	CASSQSPLGQGLQYF
.	TRBV20-1	11	TRBJ2-7	.	TGCAGTGTTGGGGGACGATACGAGCAGTACTTC	CSVGGRYEQYF
.	TRBV5-4	14	TRBJ1-2	.	TGTGCCAGCAGATCTGGACGCGGGCTGGATGGCTACACCTTC	CASRSGRGLDGYTF
TRBD1	TRBV7-8	17	TRBJ1-1	.	TGTGCCAGCAGCCAGCGGGGACAGGGGGAGTTTAACACTGAAGCTTTCTTT	CASSQRGQGEFNTEAFF
TRBD1	TRBV27	14	TRBJ2-3	.	TGTGCCAGCAGCTGGACAGGGACCACAGATACGCAGTATTTT	CASSWTGTTDTQYF
.	TRBV7-2	14	TRBJ2-5	.	TGTGCCAGCAGCTCCACGGACCTGAGAGAGACCCAGTACTTC	CASSSTDLRETQYF
.	TRBV10-1	13	TRBJ1-2	.	TGCGCCAGCAGTGAGTCCCAGAACTATGGCTACACCTTC	CASSESQNYGYTF
TRBD2	TRBV9	17	TRBJ2-1	.	TGTGCCAGCAGCCCCGACCCCTTACTAGCGGCTTTCGGGGAGCAGTTCTTC	CASSPDPLLAAFGEQFF
TRBD2	TRBV6-2/TRBV6-3	14	TRBJ2-2	.	TGTGCCAGCAGCCGCACTAGCGACACCGGGGAGCTGTTTTTT	CASSRTSDTGELFF
TRBD1	TRBV5-1	13	TRBJ1-2	.	TGCGCCAGCAGCTTAGGGACAGCGTATGGCTACACCTTC	CASSLGTAYGYTF
.	TRBV5-1	14	TRBJ1-2	.	TGCGCCAGCAGCCCCGGACACCTCAACTATGGCTACACCTTC	CASSPGHLNYGYTF
.	TRBV6-5	14	TRBJ1-2	.	TGTGCCAGCAGTTACTCGGGGCCAGGGGATCGCTACACCTTC	CASSYSGPGDRYTF
.	TRBV19	13	TRBJ1-1	once	TGTGCCAGTAGTCAGGTCACGGGCACTGAAGCTTTCTTT	CASSQVTGTEAFF
TRBD1	TRBV28	13	TRBJ1-2	.	TGTGCCACCTGGGGGACAGAAAACTATGGCTACACCTTC	CATWGTENYGYTF
.	TRBV5-1	13	TRBJ1-1	once	TGCGCCAGCAGGGTCGGGGAGAGCACTGAAGCTTTCTTT	CASRVGESTEAFF
.	TRBV11-1	16	TRBJ1-2	.	TGTGCCAGCAGCCCGGGGACGGTCCAAGCCGGCTATGGCTACACCTTC	CASSPGTVQAGYGYTF
.	TRBV9	13	TRBJ1-3	.	TGTGCCAGCAGCGTAAGCCCTGGAAACACCATATATTTT	CASSVSPGNTIYF
.	TRBV6-6	14	TRBJ1-1	.	TGTGCCAGCAGTTACAACGGGGGGAACACTGAAGCTTTCTTT	CASSYNGGNTEAFF
.	TRBV5-1	15	TRBJ1-6	.	TGCGCCAGCAGCTCCCAGGGGCCTCCTAATTCACCCCTCCACTTT	CASSSQGPPNSPLHF
TRBD1	TRBV7-2	16	TRBJ1-2	.	TGTGCCAGCAGCTTAAGAATCGTGACAGGGGGCGAAGGCTACACCTTC	CASSLRIVTGGEGYTF
.	TRBV7-8	15	TRBJ2-3	.	TGTGCCAGCACCCCTTGGGAACAGTACACAGATACGCAGTATTTT	CASTPWEQYTDTQYF
.	TRBV18	13	TRBJ1-1	.	TGTGCCAGCTCAATGACTCGGGACACTGAAGCTTTCTTT	CASSMTRDTEAFF
.	TRBV7-9	14	TRBJ1-1	.	TGTGCCAGCACTTTACTAGCTTTGAACACTGAAGCTTTCTTT	CASTLLALNTEAFF
TRBD2	TRBV5-1	14	TRBJ2-5	.	TGCGCCAGCAGCCCCCGGACTAGCCAAGAGACCCAGTACTTC	CASSPRTSQETQYF
TRBD1	TRBV16	15	TRBJ1-5	.	TGTGCCAGCAGCCCCAGGGGGCGAGGCAATCAGCCCCAGCATTTT	CASSPRGRGNQPQHF
.	TRBV5-1	11	TRBJ1-1	.	TGCGCCAGCAGCTTAGGGACTGAAGCTTTCTTT	CASSLGTEAFF
.	TRBV27	13	TRBJ1-1	.	TGTGCCAGCAGTTTATCCCGCGGGACTGAAGCTTTCTTT	CASSLSRGTEAFF
.	TRBV2	12	TRBJ1-1	.	TGTGCCAGCAGTGGGCAGAAGTCTGAAGCTTTCTTT	CASSGQKSEAFF
.	TRBV11-2	14	TRBJ1-2	.	TGTGCCAGCAGCTTAGTGTCAGGGGAGGTTGGCTACACCTTC	CASSLVSGEVGYTF
.	TRBV18	13	TRBJ2-5	.	TGTGCCAGCTCACCGGGCAGGAAAGAGACCCAGTACTTC	CASSPGRKETQYF
.	TRBV7-2	15	TRBJ2-2	.	TGTGCCAGCAGCTCCCTCGACCGTAACACCGGGGAGCTGTTTTTT	CASSSLDRNTGELFF
.	TRBV9	15	TRBJ2-7	.	TGTGCCAGCAGCGTAGGGGGTTCGAGCTCCTACGAGCAGTACTTC	CASSVGGSSSYEQYF
TRBD2	TRBV7-8	15	TRBJ2-1	.	TGTGCCAGCAGCGTACTAGCGGGGGGACGAAATGAGCAGTTCTTC	CASSVLAGGRNEQFF
.	TRBV21-1	12	TRBJ1-1	.	TGTGCCAGCAGCAAAATTGGATTGGAAGCTTTCTTT	CASSKIGLEAFF
TRBD1	TRBV18	16	TRBJ2-2	.	TGTGCCAGCTCAATTCGGACAGGGTCGGCGACCGGGGAGCTGTTTTTT	CASSIRTGSATGELFF
TRBD1	TRBV19	14	TRBJ1-2	.	TGTGCCAGTAGTCCGGGACAGGGGGCTGTCGGCTACACCTTC	CASSPGQGAVGYTF
.	TRBV3-1/TRBV3-2	14	TRBJ1-5	.	TGTGCCAGCAGCCTTGGACAGAGCAATCAGCCCCAGCATTTT	CASSLGQSNQPQHF
.	TRBV5-4	14	TRBJ1-2	.	TGTGCCAGCAGCCGGTCCTGGGGGGCGGAAGGCTACACCTTC	CASSRSWGAEGYTF
.	TRBV28	15	TRBJ1-5	.	TGTGCCAGCAGTTTATTGGGAGGAGGGGATCAGCCCCAGCATTTT	CASSLLGGGDQPQHF
TRBD1	TRBV5-1	14	TRBJ2-7	.	TGCGCCAGCAGCTTGGGTGGACAGGGGGTCGAGCAGTACTTC	CASSLGGQGVEQYF
.	TRBV25-1	16	TRBJ1-6	few	TGTGCCAGCAGTTCCCTCCCGGAGGGGTTCGATTCACCCCTCCACTTT	CASSSLPEGFDSPLHF
.	TRBV11-3	14	TRBJ2-3	.	TGTGCCAGCAGCCCTGGCCTCTCCGCAGATACGCAGTATTTT	CASSPGLSADTQYF
TRBD2	TRBV7-6	15	TRBJ2-3	once	TGTGCCAGCAGCTACGCCGGGACTAGCCCAGATACGCAGTATTTT	CASSYAGTSPDTQYF
TRBD1	TRBV10-3	13	TRBJ1-2	.	TGTGCCATCAGCTCCGGGACAGATTATGGCTACACCTTC	CAISSGTDYGYTF
.	TRBV16	13	TRBJ2-1	.	TGTGCCAGCAGCCAAGACCACTACAATGAGCAGTTCTTC	CASSQDHYNEQFF
TRBD1	TRBV7-8	20	TRBJ1-5	once	TGTGCCAGCAGCTTATTCACACCAGGGGGTTATAAATTATCAAATCAGCCCCAGCATTTT	CASSLFTPGGYKLSNQPQHF
TRBD1	TRBV6-5	15	TRBJ2-3	once	TGTGCCAGCAGCCGGGGACAGGGGCGGACAGATACGCAGTATTTT	CASSRGQGRTDTQYF
.	TRBV9	16	TRBJ1-3	once	TGTGCCAGCAGCGTAGATGTCGGGGCTACAGGAAACACCATATATTTT	CASSVDVGATGNTIYF
.	TRBV3-1/TRBV3-2	14	TRBJ2-1	.	TGTGCCAGCAGCCAAGTAGTACTAACCAATGAGCAGTTCTTC	CASSQVVLTNEQFF
.	TRBV24-1	14	TRBJ1-2	.	TGTGCCACCAGTGAAGCCATAAGTCCCTATGGCTACACCTTC	CATSEAISPYGYTF
.	TRBV23-1	16	TRBJ1-1	.	TGCGCCAGCAGTCTAGAGCGCAGGGTACTAAACACTGAAGCTTTCTTT	CASSLERRVLNTEAFF
TRBD1	TRBV19	16	TRBJ1-6	.	TGTGCCAGTAGTATCCGCTGGACAGGGGAAAATTCACCCCTCCACTTT	CASSIRWTGENSPLHF
.	TRBV6-6	16	TRBJ2-5	once	TGTGCCAGCAGTTACGAACTCGGAGAGTTACAAGAGACCCAGTACTTC	CASSYELGELQETQYF